These 9 T cell receptor beta chains originate from one sample sequenced in a study of metastatic and nonmetastatic thyroid tumors. Not a single patient had been given any form of treatment at any point before undergoing thyroid surgery. TCRdb used MiXCR to call clones anew from the PCR reads. The sample records 45,000 to 65,000 clones, around a sixth being singletons. Material for sequencing was blood. The receptors shown here come from a female donor with papillary thyroid cancer or a benign thyroid nodule (not recorded which). Some clones in this sample may be carry-over from other donors' samples.

This clone was detected ten times or more. This chain joins TRBV6-6 and TRBJ2-6; perhaps TRBD1 as D (5 bases). CDR1 is MNHNY and CDR2 is SVGAGI in the germline V gene (reference sequence). The ends were cut back, 3 bases at V and 2 bases at J, with 14 bases in the middle. The CDR3 length is 17 residues. The CDR3 DNA reads as TGTGCCAGCAGTTATTGGAGCACAGGAACTGGGGCCAACGTCCTGACTTTC. Translating it yields CASSYWSTGTGANVLTF.

In its sample, this clone ranks as medium-sized (0.01 to 0.1%). V usage is TRBV12-3 or TRBV12-4 and J usage is TRBJ2-7, with 7 bases lining up with TRBD1. CDR3 size: 15 residues. V dropped 0 bases and J dropped 7; count of bases not matched to a gene: 9. CDR3 in DNA: TGTGCCAGCAGTTTAGCCGGCACAGGGGCTAGGGAGCAGTACTTC. Encoded protein: CASSLAGTGAREQYF.

This clone qualifies as medium-sized (0.01 to 0.1%). CDR3 DNA sequence: TGTGCCAGCGCACCGGACACCTCGTTAGCGACAGGCCCCTACGAGCAGTACTTC. This sequence encodes CASAPDTSLATGPYEQYF. V and J are TRBV6-6 and TRBJ2-7; a possible D gene is TRBD1 (6 bases). The germline CDR1 and CDR2 sequences are MNHNY and SVGAGI (reference sequence). The CDR3 is 18 amino acids. V was trimmed by 8 bases and J by 2 bases, leaving 28 bases between them.

This clone came up many times. The gene calls are TRBV6-1 and TRBJ2-7, with a weak D call TRBD1 (6 bases). This CDR3 is built from 14 residues. V lost 6 bases, J lost 2 bases, and 14 bases lay in between. Germline V gene lookup returns CDR1 MNHNS and CDR2 SASEGT. The CDR3 protein is CASRIDRTPYEQYF. The DNA of the CDR3 is TGTGCCAGCAGAATTGACAGGACCCCCTACGAGCAGTACTTC.

This clone occurred many times. V usage is TRBV2 and J usage is TRBJ2-7; either TRBD1 or TRBD2 may fit D (5 bases each). In germline, CDR1 is SNHLY, CDR2 FYNNEI. This CDR3 contains 13 residues. V was trimmed by 4 bases and J by 3 bases, leaving 10 bases between them. Here the CDR3 reads CASSGDRDYEQYF. The DNA of the CDR3 is TGTGCCAGCAGTGGGGACCGTGACTACGAGCAGTACTTC.

This clone was seen repeatedly, ten times or more. The chain joins TRBV7-9 to TRBJ1-1; TRBD1 is a possible D gene (5 bases). With 1 base removed from V and 1 base from J, the gap between germline ends came to 16 bases. Germline V gene sequence: CDR1 SEHNR, CDR2 FQNEAQ (reference sequence). The CDR3 spans 17 residues. CDR3: CASSLDSWGAPNTEAFF. CDR3 DNA sequence: TGTGCCAGCAGCTTAGATTCGTGGGGCGCCCCGAACACTGAAGCTTTCTTT.

This clone has at least ten counts. The chain joins TRBV3-1 to TRBJ2-2; no reliable D call. V lost 1 base to trimming and J lost 6 bases, with 9 bases between them. This CDR3 comprises 14 residues. CDR1 and CDR2 from the germline V gene are LGHDT and YNNKEL (reference sequence). The CDR3 DNA reads as TGTGCCAGCAGCCAAGCCGGAGTCGCCGGGGAGCTGTTTTTT. Translated, it gives CASSQAGVAGELFF.

This clone was found many times. The chain couples TRBV10-1 to TRBJ2-7; maybe TRBD2 (6 bases). V was pared by 5 bases and J by 7 bases, with 15 bases between. This CDR3 region has 13 residues. Germline-derived CDR1 and CDR2 are WNHNN and SYGVQD (reference sequence). The CDR3 region is CASSPTVGGEQYF. CDR3 coding DNA: TGCGCCAGCAGTCCGACAGTCGGGGGAGAGCAGTACTTC.

By proportion, this clone is medium-sized. The chain couples TRBV6-6 to TRBJ1-3; perhaps TRBD1 as D (5 bases). CDR3 length equals 16 residues. CDR1 and CDR2 from the germline V gene are MNHNY and SVGAGI (reference sequence). V dropped 2 bases and J dropped 0 bases, with 11 bases sitting between them. The CDR3 DNA reads as TGTGCCAGCAGTTACAGTCCCGGGGGCTCTGGAAACACCATATATTTT. This gives the protein CASSYSPGGSGNTIYF.